This T cell receptor (beta chain) is drawn from a study of OX40 agonist ivuxolimab in advanced cancers. This table comes from immunoSEQ multiplex PCR, and its TCRdb copy is limited to in-frame clones, with some not included. The sample includes approximately 50,000 clones, 80% of them seen just once. The V segment lost 9 bases and the J segment 0 bases; nucleotides outside the gene matches: 7. The CDR3 length is 14 residues. Germline CDR1 ENHRY, CDR2 SYGVKD. The rearrangement uses TRBV10-3 and TRBJ2-7, with TRBD2 matching 8 bases. The sequence was collected from an adult with an advanced solid tumor such as melanoma, head and neck, liver or kidney cancer. This material consisted of CD4+ or CD8+ T cells sorted from blood, taken in a trial of the OX40 agonist ivuxolimab. The CDR3 DNA follows: TGTGCCATGAATAGCGGGGTCGACTCCTACGAGCAGTACTTC. Amino acids: CAMNSGVDSYEQYF.